This T cell receptor (beta chain) was sequenced during a study of response to subunit inactivated influenza vaccine. Study-wide results and caveats: Authors suggested seasonal influenza vaccinations each recruit few new T cells.

TCRdb passed the RT-PCR reads through MiXCR, listing each CDR3 protein once. The sample holds approximately 500,000 distinct CDR3 sequences, around 15% seen once. The CDR3 runs to 15 residues. Trimming cost V 1 base and J 0 bases, with 9 bases left between them. The germline V gene encodes CDR1 LNHDA and CDR2 SQIVND (reference sequence). As concerns this clonotype: Its specificity is not known.

The source is a man aged 45-65 years who received an inactivated influenza vaccine. V and J are TRBV19 and TRBJ1-2, with a weak D call TRBD1 (5 bases). The specimen was PBMCs from blood, collected 11 to 12 days after vaccination. As DNA, the CDR3 is TGTGCCAGTAGTATAGCCCCGGGGGCTAACTATGGCTACACCTTC. Amino acids: CASSIAPGANYGYTF.